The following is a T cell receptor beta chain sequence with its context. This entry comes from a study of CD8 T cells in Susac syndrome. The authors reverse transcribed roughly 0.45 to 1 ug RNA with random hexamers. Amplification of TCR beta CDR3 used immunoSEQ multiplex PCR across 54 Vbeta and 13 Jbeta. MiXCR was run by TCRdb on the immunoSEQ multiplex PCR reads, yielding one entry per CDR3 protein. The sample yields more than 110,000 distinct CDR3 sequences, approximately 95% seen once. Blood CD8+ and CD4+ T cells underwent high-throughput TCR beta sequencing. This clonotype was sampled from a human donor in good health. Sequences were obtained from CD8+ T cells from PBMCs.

The CDR3 region has the DNA TGTGCCTGGAGTGTAAATGACATCAGCACAGATACGCAGTATTTT. This codes for CAWSVNDISTDTQYF. The chain joins TRBV30 to TRBJ2-3; the D is unclear. The V end was cut by 0 bases, the J end by 0 bases, with 10 bases between. The CDR3 covers 15 residues. Germline V gene lookup returns CDR1 GTSNPN and CDR2 SVGIG (reference sequence).